This T cell receptor beta chain came from a study of blood T cell repertoires in COVID-19 (dated by TCRdb to the early 2020s). For the wider study: Samples covering the acute and convalescent phases of COVID-19 were provided by collaborators in the United States, Italy and Spain. Sample metadata almost always included a de-identified subject ID, COVID-19 status, age in years and sex. Subjects who had been exposed to COVID-19, were actively infected with it, or had recovered from it provided the deeply sampled blood TCRbeta repertoires that made up the dataset. Where available, HLA class I and class II types were obtained from metadata supplied by the sample provider rather than from assay-based typing. The prospective study material was composed of cDNA or gDNA derived from T cells, B-cell-depleted T cells, or PBMCs. The repertoires were released in a freely available public database meant as a resource for research on the immune response to SARS-CoV-2. The samples were drawn from two sources: the first 160 participants of the ongoing ImmuneRACE study, and 1,000 to 1,500 subjects contributed by 6 global collaborators. Paper-wide results and their limitations: The quantity of clinical and demographic metadata differed by source and by participant and was supplied without curation.

Trimming removed 0 bases from V and 4 bases from J; the gene matches leave 7 bases unexplained. Spanning cysteine to phenylalanine, the CDR3 consists of 15 amino acids. Only CDR3 DNA remains: 45 bases, in frame from the first base. From the germline V gene (reference sequence), CDR1 is GTSNPN and CDR2 is SVGIG. TCRbeta CDR3 regions were amplified from genomic DNA by means of the immunoSEQ Assay, a bias-controlled multiplex PCR. The paper's data handling went like this. The number of nucleated cells in each sample was estimated from the amplification of reference gene primers within the assay. To quantify the absolute abundance of each unique TCRbeta CDR3 rearrangement, sequence reads were collapsed and filtered. For each sample, productive Simpson clonality was calculated as the square root of Simpson's diversity index over productive rearrangements. TCRdb mirrors the immuneACCESS table, restricted to in-frame sequences. Some clones are absent from its copies; in checked studies, under half trace to an unresolved V gene, and the reason for the others is unknown. V, J and clone size were drawn from that table, and D and trimming were deduced from the DNA. For this sample there are some 300,000 clones; 88% appear just once. The ten largest clones take up 6.9% of the sample.

Samples from volunteer blood donors who had recovered from COVID-19 were contributed by a second Seattle source. Collaborating institutions collected whole blood in K2EDTA tubes following their own protocols. For TCRbeta analysis, collaborators shipped samples in one of three forms: frozen whole blood, isolated PBMCs, or DNA extracted from either of those sample types. Turning to this clone: Which antigen it targets is not known. Per-nucleotide qualities are absent, and no much larger clonotype sits a single base away.

This TCR derives from a woman in her twenties or thirties who had recovered from COVID-19. Material for sequencing was peripheral blood. The sequence links TRBV30 to TRBJ2-7; TRBD1 lines up with 9 middle nucleotides. The DNA sequence follows: TGTGCCTGGAGTGTACTGGGACAGGGTTTGTACGAGCAGTACTTC. It codes for CAWSVLGQGLYEQYF.